This T cell receptor beta chain was captured by sequencing in a study of low-dose radiotherapy and immunotherapy resistance in tumors. CDR1 and CDR2 (germline): LNHDA, SQIVND (reference sequence). CDR3 length equals 16 residues. Trimming left V 4 bases short and J 3 bases short, with 15 bases between. TRAV- and TRBV-specific primers primed first-strand cDNA, covering alpha and beta chains. TCRs were put through approximately 20 PCR cycles of amplification with Phusion. A constant-region primer and the V-primer adapter served as the primer pair. A single record per CDR3 protein comes from TCRdb applying MiXCR to the reads. The data show some 100,000 distinct CDR3 sequences, around 21% seen once. This clonotype appeared many times. Regarding time point: after trial treatment. Stated treatment: LDRT plus nivolumab, ipilimumab, low-dose cyclophosphamide and aspirin (RACIN trial). As a condition of eligibility, patients had advanced solid tumors lacking tumor-infiltrating lymphocytes.

Sequenced here: PBMCs, sampled after low-dose radiotherapy plus immunotherapy. The rearrangement uses TRBV19 and TRBJ2-2, with D tentatively TRBD1 (5 bases). The TCR comes from a male donor with prostate cancer. CDR3 nucleotides: TGTGCCAGTAGTACCAAGGGGTTTTGGGACACCGGGGAGCTGTTTTTT. Translation: CASSTKGFWDTGELFF.